The sample holds a few counts of the clone carrying this T cell receptor (beta chain). Clones were sequenced by immunoSEQ multiplex PCR, and TCRdb holds only the in-frame ones, with some missing. The table includes about 28,000 clones, 75% to 90% detected once. The sample belongs to a study of T cell changes during pregnancy in multiple sclerosis. The CDR3 runs to 18 residues. Germline CDR1 SEHNR, CDR2 FQNEAQ (reference sequence). The V end was cut by 5 bases, the J end by 1 base, with 20 bases between. The TCR originated in a female donor with multiple sclerosis, enrolled in a pregnancy study. The J gene is TRBJ2-2, the V gene TRBV7-9, with D possibly TRBD1 on 6 matching bases. The sample consisted of CD4+ T cells from peripheral blood mononuclear cells, taken in the second trimester of pregnancy. The CDR3 loop is CASSPPGRGERNTGELFF. Here the CDR3 DNA reads TGTGCCAGCAGCCCACCGGGCAGGGGAGAGAGGAACACCGGGGAGCTGTTTTTT.